These T cell receptor beta chains were read from a single sample in a study of T cells after yellow fever vaccination. TCRdb re-called the 5' RACE reads through MiXCR, storing one row per CDR3 protein. The sample gives hundreds of thousands of distinct CDR3 sequences, more than 3% of which show up once; about 25% is in the top ten. The sample consisted of PBMCs, taken on the day of the yellow fever booster vaccination. These receptors were taken from a man younger than 35 who received the YFV17D yellow fever vaccine. Both conserved end residues are part of each CDR3. Fields, in order: D gene, V gene, CDR3 protein. D genes are given only for firm matches.

>-|TRBV27
CASSLSMTGELFF
>TRBD1|TRBV25-1
CASSADRGMDTGELFF
>-|TRBV5-6
CASSLAGGADTQYF
>-|TRBV5-1
CASSFGLRETQYF
>TRBD1|TRBV7-2
CASSAPPGTGDRYGYTF
>-|TRBV5-4
CASSRGLTTGEQYF
>-|TRBV6-5
CASSYGRGALGETQYF
>-|TRBV2
CASRPGKTEAFF
>TRBD2|TRBV10-2
CASSERLAGGPSTDTQYF
>TRBD1|TRBV7-9
CASSFPGQGRNEQFF
>TRBD1|TRBV5-1
CASSGQGGLETQYF
>TRBD1|TRBV7-2
CASSSGQGYTGELFF
>-|TRBV20-1
CSARPRVTYEQYF
>-|TRBV7-2
CASSFDNINNEQFF
>-|TRBV4-3
CASSHWTEQNYGYTF
>TRBD1|TRBV12-3/TRBV12-4
CASSTYTGGLYPRTF
>-|TRBV6-5
CASSSPGAITDTLYF
>-|TRBV5-1
CASSLGYGVNTGELFF
>-|TRBV29-1
CSAKPAVDSYNEQFF
>TRBD1|TRBV11-2
CASSTRDRGFKLF
>TRBD2|TRBV5-1
CASSSGLAVKTQYF
>TRBD2|TRBV30
CAWTSGSYEQYF
>-|TRBV5-1
CASSLAQGGNQPQHF
>-|TRBV4-2
CASSQVQGNEQFF
>-|TRBV7-9
CASSAQRLVGNEQFF
>-|TRBV10-2
CASTNRVMTGELFF
>-|TRBV30
CAWRLEGTSTDTQYF
>TRBD1|TRBV7-2
CASSLRQGTEQYF
>TRBD2|TRBV6-5
CASTPGLAVEQQFF
>-|TRBV29-1
CSVESATPDTQYF
>TRBD2|TRBV7-2
CASSLVGGGSYEQYF